Sequencing of this T cell receptor beta chain was carried out in a study of breast tumors, draining lymph nodes, adjacent tissues (TCRdb year 2016). Regarding the study in general: In breast cancer patients, the study compared the TCR beta repertoires of tumor, adjacent nontumor tissue and axillary lymph nodes. In human breast cancer, the study set out to assess how tumor, surrounding tissue and draining lymph node repertoires relate to one another and whether T cells might be exchanged between them.

Results and caveats for the whole study, not just this receptor: Tumor T-cell repertoires showed less diversity than lymph node repertoires and more diversity than nontumor tissue repertoires, and tumor T-cell repertoires showed preferential V and J gene usage. Tumor and nontumor tissue repertoires were found to be significantly more similar in luminal-like than in basal-like breast cancer. The data were considered consistent with the idea that most tumor T cells come from the lymph node and then expand in tumor tissue. The conclusion that tumor T cells originate in lymph nodes was presented as consistent with a hypothesis rather than as directly demonstrated.

The lymph node samples were taken from the axillary draining lymph nodes of breast cancer patients. This clonotype was recorded many times. The specificity of this receptor is unknown. The junction departs from germline at one end; a sequencing error may be responsible. TCRdb records Illumina HiSeq 2000 as the sequencer. TCR beta chain libraries were generated by multiplex PCR amplification. High-throughput sequencing was used to analyze the amplified TCR beta chain products. TCRdb passed the public sequencing reads through fastp at Q25 and MiXCR, retaining productive beta sequences. All rows with the same CDR3 protein become a single entry with the most common DNA and genes. This sample has about 140,000 distinct CDR3 sequences in its table, and about 33% of those were observed once. Around 2.3% of the sample rests with the top ten. This clonotype originated in a female donor with breast cancer. Some clones in this sample may be carry-over from other donors' samples. Sequenced: axillary lymph node tissue.

The CDR3 reads CSASHFETQSF. The nucleotide sequence is TGCAGTGCTAGTCACTTTGAGACCCAGTCCTTC. The chain joins TRBV20-1 to TRBJ2-5; confidence is insufficient to name the D gene. Reading from cysteine to phenylalanine, the CDR3 counts 11 amino acids. Kept here is only the CDR3 DNA, which spans 33 bases and is read in frame from base 1. According to the germline V gene (reference sequence), CDR1 reads DFQATT and CDR2 reads SNEGSKA.